Listed below are T cell receptor beta chains from one sample, sequenced in a study of blood T cell repertoires in COVID-19. Assay used: immunoSEQ multiplex PCR; TCRdb lists only in-frame clones, some missing. This sample carries around 300,000 clones, almost 90% of them seen once, and the ten largest clones take 3.5% to 5%. The sequenced sample consisted of PBMCs or T cells enriched from blood (not recorded which). These receptors were collected from a woman aged 18-29 years with acute COVID-19. CDR3s leave out the opening cysteine and the closing phenylalanine or tryptophan. The order of the fields is J gene, V gene, clone size, CDR3 protein. Size values are once, few and many counts, or a class for expanded clones, and some rows have none.

J: TRBJ1-2
V: TRBV3-1/TRBV3-2
size: NA
CDR3: ASSLGTGYGYT

J: TRBJ1-1
V: TRBV29-1
size: few
CDR3: SVDRQTMNTEAF

J: TRBJ1-3
V: TRBV6-5
size: NA
CDR3: ASSYAGSRNTIY

J: TRBJ2-5
V: TRBV11-2
size: NA
CDR3: ASSPRQGAQETQY

J: TRBJ1-6
V: TRBV10-3
size: NA
CDR3: AISEYREENSPLH

J: TRBJ2-7
V: TRBV28
size: NA
CDR3: ASSLHRGLRSYEQY

J: TRBJ2-1
V: TRBV3-1/TRBV3-2
size: NA
CDR3: ASSHRGAGESNEQF

J: TRBJ1-2
V: TRBV27
size: NA
CDR3: ASSLTLDSYYGYT

J: TRBJ2-1
V: TRBV12-3/TRBV12-4
size: once
CDR3: ASSKAGAQF

J: TRBJ2-5
V: TRBV13
size: NA
CDR3: ASSFGQGARETQY

J: TRBJ1-2
V: TRBV5-6
size: NA
CDR3: ASSLGTGLGYGYT

J: TRBJ2-7
V: TRBV11-2
size: NA
CDR3: ASSTGLAGGLEQY

J: TRBJ1-3
V: TRBV5-8
size: NA
CDR3: ASSLGQRSGNTIY

J: TRBJ1-1
V: TRBV27
size: NA
CDR3: ASSFGRAGNTEAF

J: TRBJ2-7
V: TRBV7-2
size: NA
CDR3: ASSFTGDATYEQY

J: TRBJ2-1
V: TRBV9
size: NA
CDR3: ASSVSWTSEQF

J: TRBJ2-1
V: TRBV28
size: NA
CDR3: ASSLTSGSSYNEQF

J: TRBJ1-1
V: TRBV7-3
size: NA
CDR3: ASSSTGNTEAF

J: TRBJ1-2
V: TRBV12-3/TRBV12-4
size: NA
CDR3: ASSFPGYGYT

J: TRBJ1-2
V: TRBV28
size: NA
CDR3: ASSPRGGPDYGYT

J: TRBJ1-5
V: TRBV7-8
size: NA
CDR3: ASTLGGAWQPQH

J: TRBJ1-1
V: TRBV19
size: NA
CDR3: ASRKWQGDTEAF

J: TRBJ1-2
V: TRBV10-3
size: NA
CDR3: AISEYGLGGYGYT

J: TRBJ2-7
V: TRBV27
size: NA
CDR3: ASSPWIGTSGGLYEQY

J: TRBJ1-6
V: TRBV28
size: NA
CDR3: ASSYVAFSYNSPLH

J: TRBJ1-5
V: TRBV19
size: once
CDR3: ASSILGGRGNQPQH

J: TRBJ1-2
V: TRBV6-5
size: NA
CDR3: ASSNSAGYT

J: TRBJ2-3
V: TRBV11-3
size: NA
CDR3: ASSPGLERRAQY

J: TRBJ1-5
V: TRBV11-2
size: NA
CDR3: ASSLDPAAPAQH

J: TRBJ2-5
V: TRBV19
size: NA
CDR3: ASSREGETQY

J: TRBJ2-7
V: TRBV20-1
size: NA
CDR3: SAYRGAGQY

J: TRBJ2-2
V: TRBV27
size: NA
CDR3: ASSLTYRGALGTGELF

J: TRBJ2-6
V: TRBV4-2
size: NA
CDR3: ASSPVVRAGANVLT

J: TRBJ1-3
V: TRBV2
size: NA
CDR3: ASSEAAAGNTIY

J: TRBJ2-2
V: TRBV10-1
size: NA
CDR3: ASGEVSENTGELF

J: TRBJ2-2
V: TRBV15
size: once
CDR3: ATSRVPGQGGGELF

J: TRBJ2-5
V: TRBV27
size: NA
CDR3: ASSSSGTQY

J: TRBJ2-5
V: TRBV27
size: NA
CDR3: ASSRPPGTSGRDWY

J: TRBJ1-6
V: TRBV7-9
size: NA
CDR3: ASSTTVGSYNSPLH

J: TRBJ1-5
V: TRBV28
size: NA
CDR3: ASRTGGDQPQH

J: TRBJ1-2
V: TRBV19
size: NA
CDR3: ASSSYRGRYGYT

J: TRBJ2-4
V: TRBV6-1
size: NA
CDR3: ASREKKDSREKNIQY

J: TRBJ1-1
V: TRBV28
size: NA
CDR3: ASSLTAAIGGF

J: TRBJ1-2
V: TRBV7-9
size: NA
CDR3: ASSLEAGHYGYT

J: TRBJ1-3
V: TRBV7-9
size: NA
CDR3: ASSPRLGATAIY

J: TRBJ2-3
V: TRBV11-1
size: NA
CDR3: ASGDLAGIGTDTQY

J: TRBJ1-2
V: TRBV19
size: NA
CDR3: ASMKRESNYGYT

J: TRBJ1-1
V: TRBV7-9
size: NA
CDR3: ASSSQGNAEAF

J: TRBJ2-3
V: TRBV7-3
size: NA
CDR3: ASSPGQPTDTQY

J: TRBJ2-2
V: TRBV7-9
size: NA
CDR3: ASSFGLAGGDGELF